Listed below are T cell receptor beta chains from one sample, sequenced in a study of blood T cells in healthy people across ages. TCRdb passed the 5' RACE reads through MiXCR, listing each CDR3 protein once. The sample contains 800,000 or so distinct CDR3 sequences, around 45% of which appear only once. Sequencing was done on a sample of blood. These receptor sequences come from a man older than 75 in good health. Both conserved end residues are part of each CDR3.

j_call: TRBJ2-3; v_call: TRBV12-3/TRBV12-4; cdr3_aa: CASSLGERETNTDTQYF
j_call: TRBJ2-1; v_call: TRBV5-1; cdr3_aa: CASSLSLAGDSEQFF
j_call: TRBJ2-5; v_call: TRBV20-1; cdr3_aa: CSHLASGKQYF
j_call: TRBJ2-1; v_call: TRBV24-1; cdr3_aa: CVTSESGTRVWEQFF
j_call: TRBJ2-1; v_call: TRBV20-1; cdr3_aa: CSARPGTRDGGEQFF
j_call: TRBJ2-3; v_call: TRBV7-2; cdr3_aa: CASSASSGRAHSTQYF
j_call: TRBJ2-5; v_call: TRBV4-3; cdr3_aa: CASSQDPGQGRMQYF
j_call: TRBJ2-4; v_call: TRBV10-2; cdr3_aa: CASSLQGLAKNIQYF
j_call: TRBJ2-3; v_call: TRBV6-1; cdr3_aa: CASSQQPTSTDTQYF
j_call: TRBJ1-6; v_call: TRBV7-9; cdr3_aa: CASSIRQGGSPLHF
j_call: TRBJ2-1; v_call: TRBV6-5; cdr3_aa: CATLPPLAGYNEQFF
j_call: TRBJ2-5; v_call: TRBV5-1; cdr3_aa: CASSPGGAGAYETQYF
j_call: TRBJ1-2; v_call: TRBV6-6; cdr3_aa: CASSYPKGGSYGYTF
j_call: TRBJ2-7; v_call: TRBV4-1; cdr3_aa: CASSQDAGTSGEQYF
j_call: TRBJ2-5; v_call: TRBV6-5; cdr3_aa: CASSYPPGRGETQYF
j_call: TRBJ2-1; v_call: TRBV19; cdr3_aa: CASSLYAVEVGHEGASYNEQFF
j_call: TRBJ2-7; v_call: TRBV27; cdr3_aa: CASSLYQTYEQYF
j_call: TRBJ2-7; v_call: TRBV5-1; cdr3_aa: CASSLEYARQASYEQYF
j_call: TRBJ1-2; v_call: TRBV4-3; cdr3_aa: CASSHDRVWGYTF
j_call: TRBJ2-1; v_call: TRBV7-3; cdr3_aa: CASSLRDRGMNEQFF
j_call: TRBJ1-1; v_call: TRBV6-6; cdr3_aa: CASSENRVNTEAFF
j_call: TRBJ2-7; v_call: TRBV10-3; cdr3_aa: CANVGLAGVYEQYF
j_call: TRBJ2-3; v_call: TRBV29-1; cdr3_aa: CSVRSISGTGLDTQYF
j_call: TRBJ2-3; v_call: TRBV7-2; cdr3_aa: CASSFGQGALADTQYF
j_call: TRBJ1-1; v_call: TRBV12-3/TRBV12-4; cdr3_aa: CASSPSGVNTEAFF
j_call: TRBJ2-7; v_call: TRBV12-3/TRBV12-4; cdr3_aa: CASGDKRLAGGGANEQYF
j_call: TRBJ2-3; v_call: TRBV20-1; cdr3_aa: CSASKLAGTDTQYF
j_call: NA; v_call: TRBV11-1; cdr3_aa: CASSLPSGTNEQYF
j_call: TRBJ2-3; v_call: TRBV29-1; cdr3_aa: CSVESGGRSDTQYF
j_call: TRBJ2-5; v_call: TRBV7-2; cdr3_aa: CASRSGRSQETQYF
j_call: TRBJ2-5; v_call: TRBV5-6; cdr3_aa: CASSSWDQETQYF
j_call: TRBJ2-1; v_call: TRBV5-1; cdr3_aa: CASSQRTAYNEQFF
j_call: TRBJ1-1; v_call: TRBV20-1; cdr3_aa: CSARDDSGFTEAFF
j_call: TRBJ2-2; v_call: TRBV28; cdr3_aa: CASDRGGIGGGELFF
j_call: TRBJ1-1; v_call: TRBV2; cdr3_aa: CASSEQGLTEAFF
j_call: TRBJ2-1; v_call: TRBV20-1; cdr3_aa: CSARDRRLAGLHEQFF
j_call: TRBJ2-5; v_call: TRBV4-1; cdr3_aa: CASSQSGIQETQYF
j_call: TRBJ2-3; v_call: TRBV12-3/TRBV12-4; cdr3_aa: CASSLGQGGGTDTQYF
j_call: TRBJ2-7; v_call: TRBV30; cdr3_aa: CAWSVDPGYGQYF
j_call: TRBJ2-3; v_call: TRBV28; cdr3_aa: CASRLLASGDTQYF
j_call: TRBJ2-3; v_call: TRBV12-3/TRBV12-4; cdr3_aa: CTSSSPVLGSTDTEYF
j_call: TRBJ2-1; v_call: TRBV7-2; cdr3_aa: CASSLRLAGASYNEQFF
j_call: TRBJ2-1; v_call: TRBV29-1; cdr3_aa: CSVLMGPTYGHEQFF
j_call: TRBJ2-5; v_call: TRBV12-3/TRBV12-4; cdr3_aa: CASSASGRPWETQYF
j_call: TRBJ2-1; v_call: TRBV7-6; cdr3_aa: CASSRIDANEQFF
j_call: TRBJ1-6; v_call: TRBV29-1; cdr3_aa: CSVQTGVDSPLHF
j_call: TRBJ2-3; v_call: TRBV6-5; cdr3_aa: CASSPPGTRRADTQYF
j_call: TRBJ2-1; v_call: TRBV27; cdr3_aa: CASSFPDGGSYNEQFF
j_call: TRBJ2-2; v_call: TRBV14; cdr3_aa: CASSETGVGTGELFF
j_call: TRBJ2-4; v_call: TRBV28; cdr3_aa: CASWSQTLAKNIQYF
j_call: TRBJ1-1; v_call: TRBV28; cdr3_aa: CASRRQGGTEAFF
j_call: TRBJ1-5; v_call: TRBV28; cdr3_aa: CASRYDRGPNQPQHF